This record covers a single T cell receptor beta chain. The CDR3 extends over 15 amino acids. Trimming cost V 5 bases and J 3 bases; bases outside gene matches: 7. Germline-derived CDR1 and CDR2 are MNHEY and SVGAGI. Sequencing used immunoSEQ multiplex PCR; TCRdb keeps in-frame clones, though not all of them. The table includes 200,000 or so clones, 60% to 80% detected once. The sample belongs to a study of cytotoxic CD8 clonotypes in ibrutinib-treated CLL. Investigators sourced 1.5 to 2 micrograms of genomic DNA from cryopreserved PBMCs for TCR beta libraries. The receptor was derived from a human donor with chronic lymphocytic leukemia. This chain connects TRBV6-5 to TRBJ1-2; TRBD1 matches at 9 bases. The sequencing here drew on PBMCs, taken after 12 months of ibrutinib treatment. CDR3 bases: TGTGCCAGCAGTCGGGACAGGGAACGGTACTATGGCTACACCTTC. Translating it yields CASSRDRERYYGYTF.